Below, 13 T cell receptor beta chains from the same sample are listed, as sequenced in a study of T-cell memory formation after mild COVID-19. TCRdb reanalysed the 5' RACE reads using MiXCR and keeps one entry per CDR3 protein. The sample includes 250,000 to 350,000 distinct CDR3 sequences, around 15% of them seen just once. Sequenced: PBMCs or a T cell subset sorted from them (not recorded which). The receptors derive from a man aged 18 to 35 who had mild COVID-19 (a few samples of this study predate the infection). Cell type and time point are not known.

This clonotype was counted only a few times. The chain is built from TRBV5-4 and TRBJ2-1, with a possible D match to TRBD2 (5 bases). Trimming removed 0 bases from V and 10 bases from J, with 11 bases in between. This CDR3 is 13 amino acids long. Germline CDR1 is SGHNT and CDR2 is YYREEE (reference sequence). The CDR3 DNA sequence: TGTGCCAGCAGCTTGGATCTGGAGCGGGAGCAGTTCTTC. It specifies CASSLDLEREQFF.

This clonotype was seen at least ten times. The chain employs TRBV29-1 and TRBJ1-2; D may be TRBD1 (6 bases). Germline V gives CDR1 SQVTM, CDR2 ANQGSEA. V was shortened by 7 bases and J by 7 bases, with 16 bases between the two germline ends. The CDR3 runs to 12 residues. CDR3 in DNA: TGCAGCGGCCTACAGGGCCCTAGTGGCTACACCTTC. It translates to CSGLQGPSGYTF. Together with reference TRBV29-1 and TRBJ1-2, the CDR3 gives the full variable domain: SAVISQKPSRDICQRGTSLTIQCQVDSQVTMMFWYRQQPGQSLTLIATANQGSEATYESGFVIDKFPISRPNLTFSTLTVSNMSPEDSSIYLCSGLQGPSGYTFGSGTRLTVV.

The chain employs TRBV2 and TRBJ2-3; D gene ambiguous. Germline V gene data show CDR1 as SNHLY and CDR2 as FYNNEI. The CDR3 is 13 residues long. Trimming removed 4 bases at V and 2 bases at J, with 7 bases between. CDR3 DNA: TGTGCCAGCAGTGTGGACGTCACAGATACGCAGTATTTT. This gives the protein CASSVDVTDTQYF.

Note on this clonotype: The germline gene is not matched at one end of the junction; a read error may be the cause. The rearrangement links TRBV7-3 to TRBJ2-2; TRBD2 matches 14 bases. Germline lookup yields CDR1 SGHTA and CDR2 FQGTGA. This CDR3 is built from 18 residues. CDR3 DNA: TGTGCCAGCAGCCCTCGGACTAGCGGGGGGCTCGGCACCCGGGAGCTGTTTTTT. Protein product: CASSPRTSGGLGTRELFF.

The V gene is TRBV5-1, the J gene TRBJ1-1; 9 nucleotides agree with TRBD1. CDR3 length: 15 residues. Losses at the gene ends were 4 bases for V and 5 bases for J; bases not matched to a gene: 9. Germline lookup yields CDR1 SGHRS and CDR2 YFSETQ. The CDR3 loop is CASSGGTGRGTEAFF. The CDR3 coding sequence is TGCGCCAGCAGCGGGGGGACAGGGCGCGGAACTGAAGCTTTCTTT.

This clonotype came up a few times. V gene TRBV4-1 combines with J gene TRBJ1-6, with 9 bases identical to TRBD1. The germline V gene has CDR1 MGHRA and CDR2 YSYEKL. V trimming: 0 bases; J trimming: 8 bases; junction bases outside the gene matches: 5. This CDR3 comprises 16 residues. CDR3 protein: CASSQDLDRGYSPLHF. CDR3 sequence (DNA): TGCGCCAGCAGCCAAGATCTGGACAGGGGATATTCACCCCTCCACTTT.

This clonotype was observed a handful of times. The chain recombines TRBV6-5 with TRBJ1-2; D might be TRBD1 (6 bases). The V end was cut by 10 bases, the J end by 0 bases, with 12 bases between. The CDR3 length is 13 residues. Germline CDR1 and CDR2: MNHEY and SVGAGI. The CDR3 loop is CATRTVANYGYTF. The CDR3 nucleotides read TGTGCCACCCGGACAGTAGCTAACTATGGCTACACCTTC.

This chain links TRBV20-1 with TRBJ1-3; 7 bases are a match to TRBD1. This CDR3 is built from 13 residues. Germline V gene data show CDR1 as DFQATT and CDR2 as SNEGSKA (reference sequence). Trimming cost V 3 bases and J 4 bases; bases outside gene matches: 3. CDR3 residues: CSARGGQGNTIYF. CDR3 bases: TGCAGTGCTAGGGGGGGACAGGGAAACACCATATATTTT.

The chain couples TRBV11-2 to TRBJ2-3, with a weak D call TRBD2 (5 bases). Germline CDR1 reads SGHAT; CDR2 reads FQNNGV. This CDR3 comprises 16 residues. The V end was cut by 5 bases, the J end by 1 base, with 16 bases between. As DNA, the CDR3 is TGTGCCAGCAGCCTCATTCCTTTCGGGGGCACAGATACGCAGTATTTT. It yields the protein CASSLIPFGGTDTQYF.

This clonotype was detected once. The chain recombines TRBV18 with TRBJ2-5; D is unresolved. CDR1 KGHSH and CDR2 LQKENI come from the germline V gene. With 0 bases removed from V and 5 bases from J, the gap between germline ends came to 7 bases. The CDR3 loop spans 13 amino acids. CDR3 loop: CASSPPGVETQYF. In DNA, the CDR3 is TGTGCCAGCTCACCACCGGGCGTGGAGACCCAGTACTTC. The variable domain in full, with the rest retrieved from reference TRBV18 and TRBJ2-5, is NAGVMQNPRHLVRRRGQEARLRCSPMKGHSHVYWYRQLPEEGLKFMVYLQKENIIDESGMPKERFSAEFPKEGPSILRIQQVVRGDSAAYFCASSPPGVETQYFGPGTRLLVL.

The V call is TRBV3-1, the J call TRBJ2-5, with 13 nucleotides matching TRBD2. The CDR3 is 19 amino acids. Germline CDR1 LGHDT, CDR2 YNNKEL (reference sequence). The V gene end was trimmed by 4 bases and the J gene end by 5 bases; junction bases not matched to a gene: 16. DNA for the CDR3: TGTGCCAGCAGCCCCGATTCCGGGACTAGCGGGGCGGCCCTCGAGACCCAGTACTTC. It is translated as CASSPDSGTSGAALETQYF.

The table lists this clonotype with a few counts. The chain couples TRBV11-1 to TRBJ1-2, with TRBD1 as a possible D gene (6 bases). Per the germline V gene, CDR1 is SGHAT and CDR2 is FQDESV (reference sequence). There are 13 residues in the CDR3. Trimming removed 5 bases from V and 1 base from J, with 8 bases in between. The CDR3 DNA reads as TGTGCCAGCAGCCCGGGACATAACTATGGCTACACCTTC. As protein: CASSPGHNYGYTF.

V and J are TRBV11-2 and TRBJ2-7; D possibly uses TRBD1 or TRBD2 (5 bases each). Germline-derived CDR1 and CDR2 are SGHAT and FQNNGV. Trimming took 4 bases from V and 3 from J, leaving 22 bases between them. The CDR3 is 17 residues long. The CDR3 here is CASSSRGMGTRGYEQYF. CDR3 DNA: TGTGCCAGCAGCTCTAGAGGGATGGGGACGAGGGGCTACGAGCAGTACTTC. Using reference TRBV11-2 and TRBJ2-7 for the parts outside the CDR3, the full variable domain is EAGVAQSPRYKIIEKRQSVAFWCNPISGHATLYWYQQILGQGPKLLIQFQNNGVVDDSQLPKDRFSAERLKGVDSTLKIQPAKLEDSAVYLCASSSRGMGTRGYEQYFGPGTRLTVT.